The present T cell receptor (beta chain) was sequenced within a study of blood T cell repertoires in COVID-19. TCRdb's table, derived via immunoSEQ multiplex PCR, lists solely in-frame clones and lacks some. The table includes about 200,000 clones, roughly 90% detected once. V was trimmed by 0 bases and J by 0 bases, leaving 9 bases between them. Per germline, CDR1 ENHRY and CDR2 SYGVKD. There are 15 residues in the CDR3. The TCR was taken from a woman aged 25 to 39 who had been exposed to COVID-19. The sequencing input was PBMCs or T cells enriched from blood (not recorded which). The chain couples TRBV10-3 to TRBJ2-7; no clear D gene. This CDR3 is CAISESIAGSYEQYF. For the CDR3, the DNA is TGTGCCATCAGTGAGTCGATAGCCGGCTCCTACGAGCAGTACTTC.